Presented here are 15 T cell receptor beta chains from one specimen sequenced in a study of T cell responses to AZD1222 COVID-19 vaccine. The table came from immunoSEQ multiplex PCR; TCRdb's copy has only in-frame clones and leaves some out. The sample holds 75,000 to 95,000 clones, less than 85% seen once. The input for sequencing was peripheral blood, taken 28 days after the second AZD1222 dose. The source of these receptors is an adult who received the AZD1222 COVID-19 vaccine.

The V gene is TRBV28, the J gene TRBJ2-5, with TRBD2 identical over 9 bases. J was trimmed by 7 bases and V by 3 bases; bases with no gene match: 6. CDR1 and CDR2 from the germline V gene are MDHEN and SYDVKM. The CDR3 contains 14 residues. CDR3 in amino acids: CASSFLAGEGTQYF. CDR3 DNA: TGTGCCAGCAGTTTCTTAGCGGGAGAGGGGACCCAGTACTTC. Filled out from reference TRBV28 and TRBJ2-5, the complete variable domain reads DVKVTQSSRYLVKRTGEKVFLECVQDMDHENMFWYRQDPGLGLRLIYFSYDVKMKEKGDIPEGYSVSREKKERFSLILESASTNQTSMYLCASSFLAGEGTQYFGPGTRLLVL.

J is TRBJ1-4 and V is TRBV18, with D possibly TRBD1 on 5 matching bases. Germline V lookup: CDR1 KGHSH, CDR2 LQKENI. The ends were cut back, 2 bases at V and 5 bases at J, with 9 bases in the middle. The CDR3 has 14 residues. CDR3 in DNA: TGTGCCAGCTCACCAATGGGGGTAAATGAAAAACTGTTTTTT. Translated, it gives CASSPMGVNEKLFF.

This rearrangement joins TRBV9 to TRBJ2-7, with 9 nucleotides matching TRBD2. This CDR3 is built from 17 residues. Per the germline V gene, CDR1 is SGDLS and CDR2 is YYNGEE. The J segment lost 3 bases and the V segment lost 3 bases, leaving 13 bases of the junction unmatched. The CDR3 coding sequence is TGTGCCAGCAGCGAAGGGGTCTCACTAGCGGGCCTCTACGAGCAGTACTTC. Translation: CASSEGVSLAGLYEQYF.

This clone was recorded only once. The chain recombines TRBV19 with TRBJ2-7, with 8 bases lining up with TRBD2. CDR1 LNHDA and CDR2 SQIVND come from the germline V gene (reference sequence). Trimming cost V 1 base and J 5 bases; bases outside gene matches: 1. The CDR3 runs to 13 residues. The chain's CDR3 is CASSIGLANEQYF. In DNA form, the CDR3 reads TGTGCCAGTAGTATAGGACTAGCGAACGAGCAGTACTTC.

The rearrangement links TRBV6-5 to TRBJ1-2; D is unclear. Germline-derived CDR1 and CDR2 are MNHEY and SVGAGI. Trimming cost V 5 bases and J 10 bases, with 11 bases left between them. The CDR3 loop spans 11 amino acids. The CDR3 bases are TGTGCCAGCAGTAACCGGGCCTTCTACACCTTC. It encodes CASSNRAFYTF.

V is TRBV5-1 and J is TRBJ1-3; D is unresolved. V lost 3 bases, J lost 8 bases, and 18 bases lay in between. From germline, CDR1 is SGHRS and CDR2 YFSETQ. The CDR3 totals 15 residues. The CDR3 spells CASSSGPPGGDTIYF. The CDR3 nucleotides read TGCGCCAGCAGCTCCGGGCCTCCCGGAGGTGACACCATATATTTT.

The V and J genes are TRBV23-1 and TRBJ2-3; 15 bases fit TRBD2. TRBV23-1 is an ORF, and what it does is uncertain. The CDR3 spans 17 residues. Trimming at V came to 11 bases and at J to 5 bases, leaving 14 bases not matched to a gene. In nucleotides, the CDR3 is TGCGCCCCTCACTTCACCGGGACTAGCGGGGGGCAAGATACGCAGTATTTT. Translation gives CAPHFTGTSGGQDTQYF.

The V gene is TRBV12-5, the J gene TRBJ2-1; 7 bases align to TRBD1. V was pared by 3 bases and J by 12 bases, with 8 bases of the junction left unmatched. Per germline, CDR1 LGHNT and CDR2 FRNRAP. The CDR3 is 13 amino acids. DNA of the CDR3: TGTGCTAGTGGTTTCGGGACAGAGATATCGCAGTTCTTC. Protein: CASGFGTEISQFF.

V gene TRBV7-3 combines with J gene TRBJ2-2, with TRBD1 matching over 9 bases. The CDR3 spans 15 residues. Germline CDR1 and CDR2: SGHTA and FQGTGA. The J segment lost 8 bases and the V segment lost 3 bases, leaving 7 bases of the junction unmatched. The CDR3, as DNA: TGTGCCAGCAGCTTGGGACAGGGAGTACGAGGGGAGCTGTTTTTT. Translating it yields CASSLGQGVRGELFF.

In this sample, this clone turned up once. The V gene is TRBV4-1, the J gene TRBJ2-3; 9 positions agree with TRBD2. The CDR3 sequence is 15 residues long. The germline V gene has CDR1 MGHRA and CDR2 YSYEKL. Losses at the gene ends were 4 bases for V and 0 bases for J; bases not matched to a gene: 2. The CDR3 DNA follows: TGCGCCAGCAGCCGGGGACTAGCTAGCACAGATACGCAGTATTTT. Amino acid sequence: CASSRGLASTDTQYF.

The chain is built from TRBV7-8 and TRBJ1-3, with 7 bases lining up with TRBD1. J lost 4 bases, V lost 5 bases, and 11 bases had no gene match. The CDR3 length is 16 residues. The germline CDR1 and CDR2 sequences are SGHVS and FQNEAQ. The CDR3 region has the DNA TGTGCCAGCAGCGTAGGGGGCGCGGTAGTAGGAAACACCATATATTTT. Its protein product is CASSVGGAVVGNTIYF.

The chain combines TRBV25-1 with TRBJ2-7; tentatively, D is TRBD2 (5 bases). V was trimmed by 3 bases and J by 3 bases, leaving 6 bases between them. This CDR3 region has 12 residues. Germline CDR1 MGHDK, CDR2 SYGVNS. The CDR3 reads CASSEDFYEQYF. As DNA, the CDR3 is TGTGCCAGCAGTGAGGACTTCTACGAGCAGTACTTC.

This clone was observed a few times. The rearrangement links TRBV11-2 to TRBJ2-5; a weak D match, TRBD1 (6 bases). Trimming shortened V by 1 base and J by 2 bases, and 11 bases separated the two germline ends. The CDR3 sequence is 15 residues long. The germline CDR1 and CDR2 sequences are SGHAT and FQNNGV. The CDR3, as DNA: TGTGCCAGCAGCTTAGGGACAGCGTCTCAAGAGACCCAGTACTTC. It encodes CASSLGTASQETQYF.

This sequence joins TRBV5-1 and TRBJ2-5; D is possibly TRBD1 or TRBD2 (6 bases each). The V gene's germline CDR1 is SGHRS and CDR2 YFSETQ. With 0 bases removed from V and 2 bases from J, the gap between germline ends came to 11 bases. The CDR3 contains 15 residues. The CDR3: CASSLEGGFQETQYF. Here the CDR3 DNA reads TGCGCCAGCAGCTTGGAGGGGGGTTTTCAAGAGACCCAGTACTTC. The full variable domain, in which reference TRBV5-1 and TRBJ2-5 provide the parts outside the CDR3, is KAGVTQTPRYLIKTRGQQVTLSCSPISGHRSVSWYQQTPGQGLQFLFEYFSETQRNKGNFPGRFSGRQFSNSRSEMNVSTLELGDSALYLCASSLEGGFQETQYFGPGTRLLVL.

This clone was counted once. V and J are TRBV3-1 (or the pseudogene TRBV3-2) and TRBJ2-5; TRBD1 matches 8 bases. The germline CDR1 and CDR2 sequences are LGHDT and YNNKEL (reference sequence). The CDR3 is made up of 15 amino acids. After removal of 7 bases from V and 2 bases from J, the junction contained 9 bases not matched to a gene. In nucleotides, the CDR3 is TGTGCCAGCACCTTGACAGGGGCGTTACAAGAGACCCAGTACTTC. Its protein is CASTLTGALQETQYF.